The source of this T cell receptor beta chain is a study of blood T cell repertoires in COVID-19. The CDR3 contains 18 residues. V gave up 4 bases and J gave up 4 bases; unmatched junction bases: 16. The V gene's germline CDR1 is SEHNR and CDR2 FQNEAQ (reference sequence). Those enrolled, adults aged about 18 to 89 years, came from some 23 US areas. Libraries were prepared by immunoSEQ multiplex PCR; TCRdb keeps only in-frame clonotypes and omits some of them. The table has some 150,000 clones, around 91% seen once. This clone was detected only a few times. The receptor's source is a woman aged 18-29 years who had recovered from COVID-19. The V and J genes are TRBV7-9 and TRBJ2-1; 7 bases match TRBD2. Sequencing was performed on PBMCs or T cells enriched from blood (not recorded which). The CDR3 region has the DNA TGTGCCAGCAGCTCCCAAGATAGCCGGAGCGGGACTTACAATGAGCAGTTCTTC. It translates to CASSSQDSRSGTYNEQFF.